The clone carrying this T cell receptor beta chain was seen more than once but under ten times. The sample comes from a study of blood T cell repertoires in COVID-19. Study-wide context: Acute and convalescent COVID-19 samples came from the United States, Italy and Spain. Nucleic acid was either cDNA or gDNA, and it came from T cells, B-cell-depleted T cells, or PBMCs.

Authors' data handling: Amplification with reference gene primers provided the estimates of nucleated cell counts. This table comes from immunoSEQ multiplex PCR, and its TCRdb copy is limited to in-frame clones, with some not included. The DNA was the basis for D and trimming; V, J and clone size are from that table. The sample has almost 200,000 clones; 85% are singletons. Recruited during active infection, patients (from Seattle) were subsequently followed longitudinally. Germline CDR1 reads MNHNY; CDR2 reads SVGAGI (reference sequence). The CDR3 consists of 13 residues. Deletions cut 0 bases from V and 11 bases from J, with 10 bases between.

This chain links TRBV6-6 with TRBJ1-4, with a tentative D call TRBD1 (5 bases). The sample was peripheral blood. This clonotype was sampled from a man aged 60 to 69 with COVID-19, enrolled during active disease. Here the CDR3 reads CASSYSAGMKLFF. CDR3 in DNA: TGTGCCAGCAGTTACTCGGCAGGGATGAAACTGTTTTTT.